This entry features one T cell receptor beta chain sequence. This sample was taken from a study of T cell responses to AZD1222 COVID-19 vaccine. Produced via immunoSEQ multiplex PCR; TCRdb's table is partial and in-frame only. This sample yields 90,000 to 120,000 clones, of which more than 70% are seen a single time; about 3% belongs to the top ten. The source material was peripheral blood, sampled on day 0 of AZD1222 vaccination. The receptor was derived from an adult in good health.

The CDR3 protein is CASSFYRDRGPEQFF. CDR3 coding DNA: TGTGCCAGCAGTTTTTACCGGGACAGGGGACCTGAGCAGTTCTTC. The chain joins TRBV28 to TRBJ2-1; 10 bases are shared with TRBD1. Trimming cost V 3 bases and J 9 bases; bases outside gene matches: 8. The germline CDR1 and CDR2 sequences are MDHEN and SYDVKM. The CDR3 is made up of 15 amino acids.